These T cell receptor beta chains were read from a single sample in a study of T cells after yellow fever vaccination. TCRdb re-called the 5' RACE reads with MiXCR, one entry per CDR3 protein. This table holds 100,000 to 150,000 distinct CDR3 sequences, more than 6% found once. Source: CD4+ T cells sorted from PBMCs, taken 10 to 11 days after the first yellow fever vaccination. These receptors were obtained from a man younger than 30 who received the YFV17D yellow fever vaccine. CDR3s leave out the opening cysteine and the closing phenylalanine or tryptophan. D genes are given only for firm matches. Rows give clone size only sometimes, using once, few, many, or a class for an expanded clone.

clone size: many; V gene: TRBV24-1; J gene: TRBJ1-5; D gene: NA; CDR3 protein: ATASGGNQPQH
clone size: many; V gene: TRBV2; J gene: TRBJ2-5; D gene: NA; CDR3 protein: ASSVFGGQETQY
clone size: many; V gene: TRBV5-1; J gene: TRBJ2-3; D gene: NA; CDR3 protein: ASSPMGEPDTQY
clone size: many; V gene: TRBV2; J gene: TRBJ2-1; D gene: TRBD2; CDR3 protein: ASSPNPGGRNEQF
clone size: many; V gene: TRBV7-9; J gene: TRBJ1-1; D gene: NA; CDR3 protein: ASSPTGITEAF
clone size: many; V gene: TRBV6-6; J gene: TRBJ2-2; D gene: NA; CDR3 protein: ASSLLLGGRFTGELF
clone size: many; V gene: TRBV5-1; J gene: TRBJ2-5; D gene: NA; CDR3 protein: ASSFGRQSRFQETQY
clone size: many; V gene: TRBV7-7; J gene: TRBJ2-1; D gene: TRBD2; CDR3 protein: ASSAVLAGGPNEQF
clone size: few; V gene: TRBV5-6; J gene: TRBJ1-2; D gene: NA; CDR3 protein: ASSFDRDGYT
clone size: few; V gene: TRBV7-9; J gene: TRBJ2-7; D gene: NA; CDR3 protein: ASSFSQIVNYEQY
clone size: NA; V gene: TRBV29-1; J gene: TRBJ2-7; D gene: TRBD1; CDR3 protein: SVYRGIEQY
clone size: many; V gene: TRBV28; J gene: TRBJ2-6; D gene: NA; CDR3 protein: ASSGRANVLT
clone size: many; V gene: TRBV6-2/TRBV6-3; J gene: TRBJ2-3; D gene: NA; CDR3 protein: ASSYGPAGRGDTQY
clone size: many; V gene: TRBV5-1; J gene: TRBJ2-5; D gene: NA; CDR3 protein: ASSLLSPQETQY
clone size: many; V gene: TRBV27; J gene: TRBJ2-1; D gene: TRBD2; CDR3 protein: ASSTGLAVYNEQF
clone size: many; V gene: TRBV5-5; J gene: TRBJ1-2; D gene: NA; CDR3 protein: ASSSRVYGYT
clone size: many; V gene: TRBV6-2/TRBV6-3; J gene: TRBJ1-6; D gene: NA; CDR3 protein: ASSYVTNSPLH
clone size: many; V gene: TRBV6-5; J gene: TRBJ1-1; D gene: TRBD1; CDR3 protein: ASSLPTGVSTEAF
clone size: NA; V gene: TRBV27; J gene: TRBJ2-5; D gene: TRBD2; CDR3 protein: ASSSRASGDQETQY
clone size: many; V gene: TRBV10-3; J gene: TRBJ2-3; D gene: NA; CDR3 protein: AISASGTTDTQY
clone size: many; V gene: TRBV18; J gene: TRBJ1-1; D gene: TRBD1; CDR3 protein: ASSARGGDTEAF
clone size: many; V gene: TRBV6-7; J gene: TRBJ2-3; D gene: NA; CDR3 protein: ASSYSRGTDTQY
clone size: many; V gene: TRBV15; J gene: TRBJ2-1; D gene: NA; CDR3 protein: ATSRDGPGLEQF
clone size: NA; V gene: TRBV6-5; J gene: TRBJ1-5; D gene: NA; CDR3 protein: ASRPLNENQPQH
clone size: NA; V gene: TRBV7-2; J gene: TRBJ1-2; D gene: TRBD1; CDR3 protein: AGSLTGFNYGYT
clone size: many; V gene: TRBV28; J gene: TRBJ1-2; D gene: NA; CDR3 protein: ASSLGQGPGYT
clone size: few; V gene: TRBV7-2; J gene: TRBJ1-6; D gene: NA; CDR3 protein: ASSLAVVGNSPLH
clone size: NA; V gene: TRBV12-3/TRBV12-4; J gene: TRBJ2-5; D gene: NA; CDR3 protein: ASNLKWGQY
clone size: many; V gene: TRBV20-1; J gene: TRBJ2-3; D gene: TRBD2; CDR3 protein: SMRLAGGDTDTQY
clone size: many; V gene: TRBV3-1; J gene: TRBJ1-1; D gene: NA; CDR3 protein: ASSQVSVRGSTEAF
clone size: many; V gene: TRBV10-2; J gene: TRBJ1-6; D gene: TRBD1; CDR3 protein: ASSEQGVSPLH
clone size: many; V gene: TRBV27; J gene: TRBJ2-5; D gene: TRBD2; CDR3 protein: ASRPWGSGGAETQY
clone size: many; V gene: TRBV7-2; J gene: TRBJ1-2; D gene: TRBD1; CDR3 protein: ASSFDRGRDYGYT